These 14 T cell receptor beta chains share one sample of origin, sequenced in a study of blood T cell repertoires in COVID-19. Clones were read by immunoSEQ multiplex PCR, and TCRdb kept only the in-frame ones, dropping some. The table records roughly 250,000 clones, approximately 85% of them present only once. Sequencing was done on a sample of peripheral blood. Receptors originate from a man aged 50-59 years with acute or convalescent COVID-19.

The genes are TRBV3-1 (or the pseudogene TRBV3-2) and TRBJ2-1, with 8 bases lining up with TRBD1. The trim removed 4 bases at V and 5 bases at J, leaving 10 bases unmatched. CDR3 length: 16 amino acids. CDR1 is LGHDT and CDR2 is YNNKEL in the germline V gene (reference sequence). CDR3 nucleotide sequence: TGTGCCAGCAGCCCTATCCCGGGACAGGCCGACAATGAGCAGTTCTTC. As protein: CASSPIPGQADNEQFF.

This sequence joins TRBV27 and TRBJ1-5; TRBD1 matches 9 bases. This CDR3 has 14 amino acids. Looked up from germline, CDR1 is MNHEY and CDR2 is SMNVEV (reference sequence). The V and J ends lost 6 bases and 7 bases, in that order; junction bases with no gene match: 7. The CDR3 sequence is CASRLTGGNQPQHF. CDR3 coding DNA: TGTGCCAGCAGGTTGACAGGGGGTAACCAGCCCCAGCATTTT.

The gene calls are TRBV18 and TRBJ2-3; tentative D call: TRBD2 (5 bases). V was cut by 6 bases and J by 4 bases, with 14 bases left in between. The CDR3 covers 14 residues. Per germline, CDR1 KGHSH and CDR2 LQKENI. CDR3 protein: CASSDASPADTQYF. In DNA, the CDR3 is TGTGCCAGCTCCGATGCTAGCCCAGCAGATACGCAGTATTTT. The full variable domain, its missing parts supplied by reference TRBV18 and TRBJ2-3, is NAGVMQNPRHLVRRRGQEARLRCSPMKGHSHVYWYRQLPEEGLKFMVYLQKENIIDESGMPKERFSAEFPKEGPSILRIQQVVRGDSAAYFCASSDASPADTQYFGPGTRLTVL.

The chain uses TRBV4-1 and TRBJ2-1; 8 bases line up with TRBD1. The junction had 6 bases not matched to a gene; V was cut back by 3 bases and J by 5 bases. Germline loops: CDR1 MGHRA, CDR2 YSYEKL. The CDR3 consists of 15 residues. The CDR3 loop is CASSQIRDRNNEQFF. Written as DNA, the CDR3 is TGCGCCAGCAGCCAGATCCGGGACAGGAACAATGAGCAGTTCTTC.

This CDR3 is CASSLDPRGYGYTF. The CDR3 DNA reads TGTGCCAGCAGCTTAGACCCCCGGGGGTACGGCTACACCTTC. The chain uses TRBV11-2 and TRBJ1-2; tentatively, D is TRBD1 (5 bases). The V end lost 0 bases, the J end lost 8 bases, and 13 bases lay between the germline ends. Germline lookup yields CDR1 SGHAT and CDR2 FQNNGV. CDR3 length: 14 amino acids.

CDR3 in amino acids: CASSQGQGATAFF. Here the CDR3 DNA reads TGTGCCAGCAGCCAGGGACAGGGGGCGACGGCTTTCTTT. The chain uses TRBV7-3 and TRBJ1-1, with TRBD1 matching 12 bases. The CDR3 consists of 13 residues. The junction had 6 bases not matched to a gene; V was cut back by 5 bases and J by 11 bases. Germline values: CDR1 SGHTA, CDR2 FQGTGA.

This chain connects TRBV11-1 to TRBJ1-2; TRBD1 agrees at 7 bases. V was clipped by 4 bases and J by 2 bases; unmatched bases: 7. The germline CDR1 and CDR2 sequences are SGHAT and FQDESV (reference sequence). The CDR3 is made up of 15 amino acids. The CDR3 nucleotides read TGTGCCAGCAGCTCCCGGGACAGAACAAACTATGGCTACACCTTC. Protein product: CASSSRDRTNYGYTF.

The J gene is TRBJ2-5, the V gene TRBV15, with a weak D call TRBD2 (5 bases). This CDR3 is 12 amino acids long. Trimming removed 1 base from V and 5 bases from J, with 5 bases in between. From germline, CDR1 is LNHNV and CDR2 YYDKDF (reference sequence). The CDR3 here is CATSRGGETQYF. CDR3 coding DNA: TGTGCCACCAGCAGAGGAGGGGAGACCCAGTACTTC. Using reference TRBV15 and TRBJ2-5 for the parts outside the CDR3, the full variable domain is DAMVIQNPRYQVTQFGKPVTLSCSQTLNHNVMYWYQQKSSQAPKLLFHYYDKDFNNEADTPDNFQSRRPNTSFCFLDIRSPGLGDTAMYLCATSRGGETQYFGPGTRLLVL.

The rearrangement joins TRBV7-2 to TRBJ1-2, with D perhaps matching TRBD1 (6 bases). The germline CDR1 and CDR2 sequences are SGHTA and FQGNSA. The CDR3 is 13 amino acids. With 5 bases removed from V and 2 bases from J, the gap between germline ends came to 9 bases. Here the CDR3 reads CASSMTGNYGYTF. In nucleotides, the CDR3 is TGTGCCAGCAGCATGACAGGAAACTATGGCTACACCTTC.

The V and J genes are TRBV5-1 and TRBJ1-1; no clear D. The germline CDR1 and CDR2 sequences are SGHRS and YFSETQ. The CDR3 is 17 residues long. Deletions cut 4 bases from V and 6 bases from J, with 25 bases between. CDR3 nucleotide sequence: TGCGCCAGCAGCCTCAATGGGAGGGTCGAACGTAGGGCTGAAGCTTTCTTT. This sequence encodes CASSLNGRVERRAEAFF.

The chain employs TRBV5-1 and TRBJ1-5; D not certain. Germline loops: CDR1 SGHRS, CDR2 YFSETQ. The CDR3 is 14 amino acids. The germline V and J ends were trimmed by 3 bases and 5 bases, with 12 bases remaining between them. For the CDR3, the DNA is TGCGCCAGCAGCTCCGGGTCGAGAGATCAGCCCCAGCATTTT. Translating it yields CASSSGSRDQPQHF.

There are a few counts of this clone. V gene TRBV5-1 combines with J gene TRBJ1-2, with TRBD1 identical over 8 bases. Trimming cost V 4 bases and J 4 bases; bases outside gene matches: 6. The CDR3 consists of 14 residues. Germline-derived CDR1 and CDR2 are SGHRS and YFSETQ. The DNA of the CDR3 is TGCGCCAGCAGCATAGGACAGGGTTCCTATGGCTACACCTTC. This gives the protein CASSIGQGSYGYTF.

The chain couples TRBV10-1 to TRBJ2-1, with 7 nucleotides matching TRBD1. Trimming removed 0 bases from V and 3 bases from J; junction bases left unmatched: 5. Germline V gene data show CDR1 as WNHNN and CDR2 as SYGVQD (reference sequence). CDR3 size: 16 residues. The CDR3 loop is CASSESIPGGYNEQFF. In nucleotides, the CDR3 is TGCGCCAGCAGTGAGTCGATTCCAGGGGGCTACAATGAGCAGTTCTTC.

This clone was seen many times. CDR3 sequence (DNA): TGTGCCAGCAGTTTTTTAGGGAGTAACACTGAAGCTTTCTTT. This codes for CASSFLGSNTEAFF. This sequence joins TRBV27 and TRBJ1-1; D is undetermined. CDR1 MNHEY and CDR2 SMNVEV come from the germline V gene (reference sequence). CDR3 length equals 14 residues. V lost 3 bases and J 2 bases, leaving 10 bases between the germline ends.